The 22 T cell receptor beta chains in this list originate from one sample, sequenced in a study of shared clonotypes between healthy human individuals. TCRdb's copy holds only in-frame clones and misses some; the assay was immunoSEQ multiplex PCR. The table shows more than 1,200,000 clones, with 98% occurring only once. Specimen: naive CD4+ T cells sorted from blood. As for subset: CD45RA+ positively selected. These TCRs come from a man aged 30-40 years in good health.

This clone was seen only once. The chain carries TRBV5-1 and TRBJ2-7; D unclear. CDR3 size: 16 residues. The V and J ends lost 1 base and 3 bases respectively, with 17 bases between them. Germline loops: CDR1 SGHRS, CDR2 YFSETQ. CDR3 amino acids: CASSLTLFDWDYEQYF. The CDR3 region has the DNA TGCGCCAGCAGCTTGACTCTTTTCGACTGGGACTACGAGCAGTACTTC.

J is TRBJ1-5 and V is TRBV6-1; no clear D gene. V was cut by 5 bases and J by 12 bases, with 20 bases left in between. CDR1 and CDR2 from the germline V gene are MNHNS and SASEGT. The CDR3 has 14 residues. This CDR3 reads CASSPPDPNGIQHF. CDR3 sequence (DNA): TGTGCCAGCAGTCCCCCAGATCCGAACGGGATCCAGCATTTT.

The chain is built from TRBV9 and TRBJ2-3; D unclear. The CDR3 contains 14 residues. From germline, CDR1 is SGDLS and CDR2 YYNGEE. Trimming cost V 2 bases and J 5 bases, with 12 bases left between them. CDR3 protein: CASSVEAEEDTQYF. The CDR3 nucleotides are TGTGCCAGCAGCGTCGAGGCAGAAGAAGATACGCAGTATTTT.

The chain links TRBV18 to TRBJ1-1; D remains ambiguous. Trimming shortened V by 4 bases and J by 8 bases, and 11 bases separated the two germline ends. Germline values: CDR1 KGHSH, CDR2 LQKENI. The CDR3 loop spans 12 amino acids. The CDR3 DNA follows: TGTGCCAGCTCACGGGCCTCCCCCGAAGCTTTCTTT. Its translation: CASSRASPEAFF.

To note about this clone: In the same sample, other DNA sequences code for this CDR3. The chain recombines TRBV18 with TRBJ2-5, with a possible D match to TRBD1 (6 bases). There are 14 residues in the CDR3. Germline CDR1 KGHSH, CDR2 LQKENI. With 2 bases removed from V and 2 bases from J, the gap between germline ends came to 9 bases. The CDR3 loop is CASSPNQGQETQYF. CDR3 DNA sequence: TGTGCCAGCTCACCAAATCAGGGGCAAGAGACCCAGTACTTC.

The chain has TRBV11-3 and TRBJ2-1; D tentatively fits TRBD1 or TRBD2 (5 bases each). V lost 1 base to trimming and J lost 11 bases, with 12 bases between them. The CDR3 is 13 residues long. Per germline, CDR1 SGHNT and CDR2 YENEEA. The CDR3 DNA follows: TGTGCCAGCAGCTTAGGACTCGGGGCTCAGCAGTTCTTC. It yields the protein CASSLGLGAQQFF.

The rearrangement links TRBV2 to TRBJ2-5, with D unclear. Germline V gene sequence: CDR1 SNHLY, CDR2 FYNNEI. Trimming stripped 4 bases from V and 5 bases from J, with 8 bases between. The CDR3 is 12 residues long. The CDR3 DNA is TGTGCCAGCAGTGCCCCTGAGGAGACCCAGTACTTC. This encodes CASSAPEETQYF.

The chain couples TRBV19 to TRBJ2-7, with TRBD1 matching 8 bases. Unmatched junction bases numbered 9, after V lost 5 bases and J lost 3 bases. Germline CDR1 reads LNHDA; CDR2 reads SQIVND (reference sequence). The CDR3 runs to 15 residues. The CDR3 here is CASSRPGQAYYEQYF. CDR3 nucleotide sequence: TGTGCCAGTAGTCGTCCGGGACAGGCGTACTACGAGCAGTACTTC.

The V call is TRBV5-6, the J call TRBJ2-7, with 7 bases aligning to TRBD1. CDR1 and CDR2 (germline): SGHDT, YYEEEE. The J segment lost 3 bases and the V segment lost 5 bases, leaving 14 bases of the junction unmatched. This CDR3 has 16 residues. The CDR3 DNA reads TGTGCCAGCAGGAAAAACCCCGGGACAGTGAACTACGAGCAGTACTTC. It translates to CASRKNPGTVNYEQYF.

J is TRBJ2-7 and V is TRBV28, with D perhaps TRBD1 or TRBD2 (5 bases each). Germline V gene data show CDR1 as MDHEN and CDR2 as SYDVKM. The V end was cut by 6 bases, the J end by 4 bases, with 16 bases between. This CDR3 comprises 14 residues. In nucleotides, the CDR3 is TGTGCCAGCAGGCAGGGACGCGAGAAGTACGAGCAGTACTTC. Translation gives CASRQGREKYEQYF. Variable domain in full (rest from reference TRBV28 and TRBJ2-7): DVKVTQSSRYLVKRTGEKVFLECVQDMDHENMFWYRQDPGLGLRLIYFSYDVKMKEKGDIPEGYSVSREKKERFSLILESASTNQTSMYLCASRQGREKYEQYFGPGTRLTVT.

The CDR3, as DNA: TGTGCCAGCAGTTTGACACGCCCGGATGAAAAACTGTTTTTT. It encodes CASSLTRPDEKLFF. This rearrangement joins TRBV28 to TRBJ1-4; D ambiguous. Looked up from germline, CDR1 is MDHEN and CDR2 is SYDVKM. This CDR3 region has 14 residues. Trimming took 3 bases from V and 6 from J, leaving 11 bases between them.

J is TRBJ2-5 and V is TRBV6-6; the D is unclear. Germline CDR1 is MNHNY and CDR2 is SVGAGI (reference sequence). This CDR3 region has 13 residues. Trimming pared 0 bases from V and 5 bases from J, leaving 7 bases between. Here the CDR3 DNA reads TGTGCCAGCAGTTACTCCCCCCCCGAGACCCAGTACTTC. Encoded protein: CASSYSPPETQYF.

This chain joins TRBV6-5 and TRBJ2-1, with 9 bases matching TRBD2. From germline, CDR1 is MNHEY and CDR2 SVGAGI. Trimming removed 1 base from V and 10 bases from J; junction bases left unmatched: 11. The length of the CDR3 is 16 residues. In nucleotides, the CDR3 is TGTGCCAGCAGTTACTGGAGCGGGAGGACTCACACGGAGCAGTTCTTC. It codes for CASSYWSGRTHTEQFF.

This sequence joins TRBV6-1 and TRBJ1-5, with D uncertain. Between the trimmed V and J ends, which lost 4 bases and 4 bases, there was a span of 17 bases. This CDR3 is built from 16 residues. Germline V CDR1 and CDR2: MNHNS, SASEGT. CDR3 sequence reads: CASSAILRVGNQPQHF. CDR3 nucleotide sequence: TGTGCCAGCAGTGCCATTTTGAGGGTTGGGAATCAGCCCCAGCATTTT.

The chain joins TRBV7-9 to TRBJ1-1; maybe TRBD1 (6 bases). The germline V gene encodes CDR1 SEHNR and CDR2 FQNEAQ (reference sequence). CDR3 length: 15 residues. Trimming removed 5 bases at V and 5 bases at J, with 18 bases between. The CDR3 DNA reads TGTGCCAGCAGCGGGATTACAGGGCCTGAGACTGAAGCTTTCTTT. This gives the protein CASSGITGPETEAFF. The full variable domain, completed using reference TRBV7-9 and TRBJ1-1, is DTGVSQNPRHKITKRGQNVTFRCDPISEHNRLYWYRQTLGQGPEFLTYFQNEAQLEKSRLLSDRFSAERPKGSFSTLEIQRTEQGDSAMYLCASSGITGPETEAFFGQGTRLTVV.

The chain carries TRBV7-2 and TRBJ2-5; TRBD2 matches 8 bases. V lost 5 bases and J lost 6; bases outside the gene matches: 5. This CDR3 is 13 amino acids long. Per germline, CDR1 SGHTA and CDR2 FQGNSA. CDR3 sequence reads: CASSSGSGKTQYF. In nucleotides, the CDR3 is TGTGCCAGCAGCAGCGGGAGCGGAAAGACCCAGTACTTC.

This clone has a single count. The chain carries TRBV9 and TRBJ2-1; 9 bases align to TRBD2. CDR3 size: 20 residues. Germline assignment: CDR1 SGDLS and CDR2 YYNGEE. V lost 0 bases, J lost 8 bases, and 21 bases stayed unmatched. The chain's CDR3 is CASSVDAGTSYSGVGDEQFF. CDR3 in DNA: TGTGCCAGCAGCGTAGACGCAGGGACTAGCTATTCTGGAGTGGGCGATGAGCAGTTCTTC. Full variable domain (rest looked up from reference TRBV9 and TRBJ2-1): DSGVTQTPKHLITATGQRVTLRCSPRSGDLSVYWYQQSLDQGLQFLIQYYNGEERAKGNILERFSAQQFPDLHSELNLSSLELGDSALYFCASSVDAGTSYSGVGDEQFFGPGTRLTVL.

Here the CDR3 DNA reads TGTGCCAGCTCACTAGGGACAGGGGTAAGCAATCAGCCCCAGCATTTT. It specifies CASSLGTGVSNQPQHF. The rearrangement uses TRBV18 and TRBJ1-5, with 10 bases matching TRBD1. J gave up 1 base and V 4 bases, and 4 bases lay outside the gene matches. In germline, CDR1 is KGHSH, CDR2 LQKENI. The CDR3 is 16 amino acids.

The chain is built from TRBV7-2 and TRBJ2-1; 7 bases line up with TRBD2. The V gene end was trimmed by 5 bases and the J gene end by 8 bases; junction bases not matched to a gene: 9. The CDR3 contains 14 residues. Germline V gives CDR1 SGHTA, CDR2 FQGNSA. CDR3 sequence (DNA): TGTGCCAGCAGCAATCGCGGGGGTTTGGATGAGCAGTTCTTC. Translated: CASSNRGGLDEQFF.

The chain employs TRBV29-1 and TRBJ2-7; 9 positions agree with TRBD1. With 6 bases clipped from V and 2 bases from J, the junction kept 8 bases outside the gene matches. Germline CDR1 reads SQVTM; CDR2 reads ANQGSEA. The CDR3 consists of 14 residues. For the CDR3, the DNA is TGCAGCGTGAGCCGACAGGGGGTTCCCTACGAGCAGTACTTC. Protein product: CSVSRQGVPYEQYF.

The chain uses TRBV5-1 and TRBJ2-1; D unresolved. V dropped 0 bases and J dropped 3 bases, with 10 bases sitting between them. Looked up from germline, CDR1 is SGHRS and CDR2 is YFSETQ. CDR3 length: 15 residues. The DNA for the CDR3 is TGCGCCAGCAGCTTGGCTTCACCGGGCTACAATGAGCAGTTCTTC. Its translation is CASSLASPGYNEQFF.

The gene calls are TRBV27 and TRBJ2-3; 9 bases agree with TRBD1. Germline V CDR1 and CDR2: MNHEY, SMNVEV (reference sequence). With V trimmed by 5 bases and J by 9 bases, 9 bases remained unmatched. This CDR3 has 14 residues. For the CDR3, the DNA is TGTGCCAGCAGTCAGGGACAGGGTGAGGGAACGCAGTATTTT. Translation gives CASSQGQGEGTQYF.